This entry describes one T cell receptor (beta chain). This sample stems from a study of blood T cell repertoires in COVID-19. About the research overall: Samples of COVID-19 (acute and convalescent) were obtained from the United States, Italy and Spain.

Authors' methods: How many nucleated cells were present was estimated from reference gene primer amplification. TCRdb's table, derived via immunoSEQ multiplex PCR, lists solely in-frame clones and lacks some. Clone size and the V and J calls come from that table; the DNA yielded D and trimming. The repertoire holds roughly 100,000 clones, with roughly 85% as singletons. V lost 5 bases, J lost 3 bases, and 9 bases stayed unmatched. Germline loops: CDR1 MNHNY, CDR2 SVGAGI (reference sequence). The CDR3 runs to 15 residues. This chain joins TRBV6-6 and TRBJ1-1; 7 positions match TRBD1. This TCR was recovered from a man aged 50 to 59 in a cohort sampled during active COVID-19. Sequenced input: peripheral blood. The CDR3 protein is CASSGATGLYTEAFF. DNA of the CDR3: TGTGCCAGCAGTGGAGCGACAGGGCTGTACACTGAAGCTTTCTTT.